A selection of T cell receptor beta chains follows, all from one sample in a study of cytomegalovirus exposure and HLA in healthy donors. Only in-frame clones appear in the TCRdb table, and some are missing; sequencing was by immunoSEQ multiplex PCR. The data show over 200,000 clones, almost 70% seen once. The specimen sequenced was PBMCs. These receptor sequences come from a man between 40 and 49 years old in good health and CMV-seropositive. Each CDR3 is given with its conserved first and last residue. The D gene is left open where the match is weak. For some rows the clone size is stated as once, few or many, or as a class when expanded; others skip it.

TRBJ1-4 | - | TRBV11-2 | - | CASSLRTSRVEKLFF | TGTGCCAGCAGCTTAAGGACATCGCGTGTTGAAAAACTGTTTTTT
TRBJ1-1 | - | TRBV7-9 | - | CASSRNTLATEAFF | TGTGCCAGCAGCCGAAACACGCTGGCCACTGAAGCTTTCTTT
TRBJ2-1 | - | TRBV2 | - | CASSERATQFF | TGTGCCAGCAGTGAGAGGGCCACGCAGTTCTTC
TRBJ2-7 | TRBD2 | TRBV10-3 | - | CAISDPSGGGLNEQYF | TGTGCCATCAGTGATCCTTCGGGCGGGGGGTTGAACGAGCAGTACTTC
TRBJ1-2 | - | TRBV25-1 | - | CASSGGGTGYTF | TGTGCCAGCAGTGGGGGGGGAACTGGCTACACCTTC
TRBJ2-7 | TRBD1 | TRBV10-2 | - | CASSWTGAGDEQYF | TGCGCCAGCAGCTGGACAGGGGCGGGTGACGAGCAGTACTTC
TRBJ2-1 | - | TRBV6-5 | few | CASSYSQGTRANEQFF | TGTGCCAGCAGTTACTCCCAGGGGACAAGGGCGAATGAGCAGTTCTTC
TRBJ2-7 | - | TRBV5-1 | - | CASSLGAEVEQYF | TGCGCCAGCAGCCTGGGGGCGGAGGTCGAGCAGTACTTC
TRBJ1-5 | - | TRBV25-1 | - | CASSESGGNQPQHF | TGTGCCAGCAGTGAATCGGGGGGTAATCAGCCCCAGCATTTT
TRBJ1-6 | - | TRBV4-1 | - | CASSQGAPGSPLHF | TGCGCCAGCAGCCAAGGGGCCCCCGGCTCACCCCTCCACTTT
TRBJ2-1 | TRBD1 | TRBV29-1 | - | CARGTGGNEQFF | TGCGCGCGGGGGACAGGGGGCAATGAGCAGTTCTTC
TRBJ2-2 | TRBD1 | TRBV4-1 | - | CASSQDPDRAGELFF | TGCGCCAGCAGCCAAGATCCGGACAGGGCCGGGGAGCTGTTTTTT
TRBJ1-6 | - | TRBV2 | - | CASSEALGAGNSPLHF | TGTGCCAGCAGTGAAGCGCTGGGGGCTGGTAATTCACCCCTCCACTTT
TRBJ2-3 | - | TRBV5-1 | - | CASSLLQGKDTQYF | TGCGCCAGCAGCTTGCTCCAGGGGAAAGATACGCAGTATTTT
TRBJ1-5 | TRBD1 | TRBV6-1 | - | CASSETGKISNQPQHF | TGTGCCAGCAGTGAGACAGGGAAGATCTCCAATCAGCCCCAGCATTTT
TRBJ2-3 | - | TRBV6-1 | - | CAASGGETQYF | TGTGCCGCATCGGGTGGGGAGACGCAGTATTTT
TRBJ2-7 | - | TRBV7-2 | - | CASSLSGYEQYF | TGTGCCAGCAGCTTATCCGGCTACGAGCAGTACTTC
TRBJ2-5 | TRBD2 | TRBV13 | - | CASSSMGGEETQYF | TGTGCCAGCAGCTCGATGGGGGGGGAAGAGACCCAGTACTTC
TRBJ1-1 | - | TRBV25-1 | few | CASSELGGTEAFF | TGTGCCAGCAGTGAATTAGGGGGCACTGAAGCTTTCTTT
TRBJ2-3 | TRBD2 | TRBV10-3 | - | CAILGDSGLAGGPSGTDTQYF | TGTGCCATCCTCGGGGATTCGGGACTAGCGGGGGGGCCCTCTGGCACAGATACGCAGTATTTT
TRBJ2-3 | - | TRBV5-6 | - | CASSLGQGYTDTQYF | TGTGCCAGCAGCCTTGGTCAGGGATACACAGATACGCAGTATTTT
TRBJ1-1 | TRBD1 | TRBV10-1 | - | CASSEFRDRKNTEAFF | TGCGCCAGCAGTGAGTTCCGGGACAGGAAGAACACTGAAGCTTTCTTT